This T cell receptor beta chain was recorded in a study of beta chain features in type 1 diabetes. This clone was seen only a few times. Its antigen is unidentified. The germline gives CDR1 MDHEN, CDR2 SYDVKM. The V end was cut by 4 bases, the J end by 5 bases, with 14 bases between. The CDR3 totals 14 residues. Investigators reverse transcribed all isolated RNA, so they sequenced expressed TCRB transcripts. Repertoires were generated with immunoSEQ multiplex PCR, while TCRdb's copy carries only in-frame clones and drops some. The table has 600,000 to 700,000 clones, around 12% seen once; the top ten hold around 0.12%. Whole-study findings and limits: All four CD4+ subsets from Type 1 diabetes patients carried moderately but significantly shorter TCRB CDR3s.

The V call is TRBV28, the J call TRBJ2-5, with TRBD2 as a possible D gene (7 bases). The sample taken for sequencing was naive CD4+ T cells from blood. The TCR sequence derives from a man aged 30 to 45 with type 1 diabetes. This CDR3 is CASSWGGPVETQYF. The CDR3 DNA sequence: TGTGCCAGCAGTTGGGGGGGGCCGGTCGAGACCCAGTACTTC.